This T cell receptor beta chain was recorded in a study of cytomegalovirus exposure and HLA in healthy donors. About the study: An early data release held some 85 million unique TCRs from HLA-typed donors.

With V trimmed by 4 bases and J by 2 bases, 7 bases remained unmatched. In germline, CDR1 is SGDLS, CDR2 YYNGEE. There are 16 residues in the CDR3. Donors in the study were healthy people who gave bone marrow. This clone showed up just once. Primers included in the PCR were 60 Vbeta and 13 Jbeta primers. Data came from immunoSEQ multiplex PCR; TCRdb stores just in-frame clones and leaves some out. Of 110,000 to 150,000 clones listed, roughly 77% are singletons. The chain is built from TRBV9 and TRBJ2-3; 10 bases line up with TRBD2. Sequencing used PBMCs. The sequence was collected from a woman between 25 and 40 years old in good health and CMV-seronegative. CDR3 in amino acids: CASSSRTSGYTDTQYF. CDR3 DNA: TGTGCCAGCAGCAGTCGGACTAGCGGATACACAGATACGCAGTATTTT. The full variable domain, with the rest looked up from reference TRBV9 and TRBJ2-3, is DSGVTQTPKHLITATGQRVTLRCSPRSGDLSVYWYQQSLDQGLQFLIQYYNGEERAKGNILERFSAQQFPDLHSELNLSSLELGDSALYFCASSSRTSGYTDTQYFGPGTRLTVL.